A selection of T cell receptor beta chains follows, all from one sample in a study of blood T cell repertoires in COVID-19. Repertoires were generated with immunoSEQ multiplex PCR, while TCRdb's copy carries only in-frame clones and drops some. The sample lists tens of thousands of clones, roughly 80% occurring once. Material for sequencing was peripheral blood. The receptors were gathered from a man aged 55 to 70 with acute or convalescent COVID-19. The CDR3 runs from the conserved cysteine through the conserved F or W. A D gene is named only where the DNA matches it firmly. The size of a clone is reported for some rows only, either as once, few or many, or as a class for expanded clones.

. | TRBJ1-1 | TRBV19 | once | CASRHTAEGTEAFF | TGTGCCAGTAGACATACAGCGGAGGGCACTGAAGCTTTCTTT
. | TRBJ2-6 | TRBV3-1/TRBV3-2 | . | CASSQDRWVGSGANVLTF | TGTGCCAGCAGCCAAGACAGGTGGGTCGGCTCTGGGGCCAACGTCCTGACTTTC
. | TRBJ1-6 | TRBV4-3 | . | CASSQSQAYNSPLHF | TGCGCCAGCAGCCAGAGTCAGGCTTATAATTCACCCCTCCACTTT
. | TRBJ1-2 | TRBV2 | . | CASSDTRNYGYTF | TGTGCCAGCAGTGACACAAGAAACTATGGCTACACCTTC
. | TRBJ2-6 | TRBV27 | . | CASSPRGAGANVLTF | TGTGCCAGCAGTCCCAGGGGGGCGGGGGCCAACGTCCTGACTTTC
TRBD1 | TRBJ2-6 | TRBV5-1 | . | CASSSGTGGDWANVLTF | TGCGCCAGCAGCTCAGGGACAGGGGGCGACTGGGCCAACGTCCTGACTTTC
TRBD1 | TRBJ1-2 | TRBV27 | . | CASSTGTGGSGNYGYTF | TGTGCCAGCAGTACTGGGACAGGGGGCTCCGGCAACTATGGCTACACCTTC
. | TRBJ2-5 | TRBV29-1 | few | CSVDTVGTQETQYF | TGCAGCGTTGACACGGTCGGGACACAAGAGACCCAGTACTTC
. | TRBJ2-7 | TRBV21-1 | . | CASSNPDGGSSYEQYF | TGTGCCAGCAGCAACCCCGATGGGGGGTCTTCCTACGAGCAGTACTTC
TRBD1 | TRBJ1-1 | TRBV4-1 | once | CASRLTGETEAFF | TGCGCCAGCAGGCTTACAGGGGAAACTGAAGCTTTCTTT
. | TRBJ1-2 | TRBV5-6 | . | CASSLGSNYGYTF | TGTGCCAGCAGCTTGGGGAGTAACTATGGCTACACCTTC
TRBD1 | TRBJ2-7 | TRBV5-6 | . | CASTIAYRTGDSYEQYF | TGTGCCAGCACCATAGCTTACCGGACAGGCGACTCCTACGAGCAGTACTTC
. | TRBJ1-2 | TRBV18 | . | CASSLQEGRYGYTF | TGTGCCAGCTCCCTTCAGGAGGGCCGCTATGGCTACACCTTC
TRBD1 | TRBJ1-1 | TRBV28 | . | CASTTTGDQDTEAFF | TGTGCCAGCACCACCACAGGGGATCAGGACACTGAAGCTTTCTTT